This T cell receptor beta chain is from a study of identical twins. Points from the study as a whole: Twins' surplus sharing was weaker for beta out-of-frame sequences. Twin-shared out-of-frame alpha sequences showed excess low generation probability.

The CDR3 contains 9 residues. Germline loops: CDR1 SQVTM, CDR2 ANQGSEA. The V end was cut by 4 bases, the J end by 8 bases, with 5 bases between. This clonotype has more than one count but fewer than ten. Its antigen is unidentified. Using its own MiXCR run on the 5' RACE reads, TCRdb lists one record per CDR3 protein. This table has about 470,000 distinct CDR3 sequences, about 24% appearing once. This sample also appeared in a second study, on T cells expressing NK-cell markers. That paper adds: An anti-gamma-delta TCR antibody confined sorting to alpha-beta TCR T cells across several of the experiments. Expanded NKG2C+ T cell clones were not confirmed as HCMV-specific.

The chain combines TRBV29-1 with TRBJ1-2; D not certain. What was sequenced was CD4+ T cells sorted from blood. This TCR came from a woman aged 18-29 years in good health. CDR3 sequence (DNA): TGCAGCGTTGGGGGAGGCTACACCTTC. Translated, it gives CSVGGGYTF.